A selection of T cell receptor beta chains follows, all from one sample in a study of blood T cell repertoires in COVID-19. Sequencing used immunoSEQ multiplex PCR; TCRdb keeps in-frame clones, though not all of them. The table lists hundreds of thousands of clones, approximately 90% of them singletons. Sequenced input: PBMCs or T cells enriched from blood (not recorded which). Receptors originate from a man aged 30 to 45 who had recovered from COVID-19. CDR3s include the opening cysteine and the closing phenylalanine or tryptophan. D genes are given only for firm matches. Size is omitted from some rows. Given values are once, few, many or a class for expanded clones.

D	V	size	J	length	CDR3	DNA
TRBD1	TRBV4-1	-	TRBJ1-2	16	CASSQGTGITNYGYTF	TGCGCCAGCAGCCAAGGGACAGGGATCACTAACTATGGCTACACCTTC
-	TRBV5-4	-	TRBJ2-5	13	CASSLQDQETQYF	TGTGCCAGCAGCTTACAGGACCAAGAGACCCAGTACTTC
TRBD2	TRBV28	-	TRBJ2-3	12	CATTSRLLSQYF	TGTGCCACGACTAGCCGCCTTCTATCGCAGTATTTT
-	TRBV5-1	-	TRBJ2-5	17	CASSLGGNSGPQETQYF	TGCGCCAGCAGCTTGGGGGGGAATAGCGGACCCCAAGAGACCCAGTACTTC
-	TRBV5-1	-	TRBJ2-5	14	CASSLLGSQETQYF	TGCGCCAGCAGCTTGTTGGGCAGCCAAGAGACCCAGTACTTC
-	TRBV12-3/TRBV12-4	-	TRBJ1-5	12	CASSPGNQPQHF	TGTGCCAGCAGTCCGGGGAATCAGCCCCAGCATTTT
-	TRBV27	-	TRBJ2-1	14	CASSLRPGKNEQFF	TGTGCCAGCAGTTTGAGGCCAGGGAAGAATGAGCAGTTCTTC
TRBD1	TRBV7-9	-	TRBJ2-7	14	CASRPTGDSYEQYF	TGTGCCAGCAGGCCTACAGGGGACTCCTACGAGCAGTACTTC
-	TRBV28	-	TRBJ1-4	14	CASSFTRQDEKLFF	TGTGCCAGCAGTTTTACCCGTCAGGATGAAAAACTGTTTTTT
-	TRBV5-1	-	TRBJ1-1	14	CASSPRVGNTEAFF	TGCGCCAGCAGCCCGCGGGTAGGCAACACTGAAGCTTTCTTT
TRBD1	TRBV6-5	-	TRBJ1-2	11	CASHRGRGYTF	TGTGCCAGTCACAGGGGCAGGGGCTACACCTTC
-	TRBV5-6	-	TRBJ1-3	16	CASSLWGREVGNTIYF	TGTGCCAGCAGCTTGTGGGGCAGGGAGGTCGGAAACACCATATATTTT
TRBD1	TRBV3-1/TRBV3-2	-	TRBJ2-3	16	CASSQLPGQVTDTQYF	TGTGCCAGCAGCCAACTCCCGGGACAGGTCACAGATACGCAGTATTTT
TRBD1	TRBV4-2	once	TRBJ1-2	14	CASRRDRVSGGYTF	TGTGCCAGCAGAAGGGACAGGGTATCAGGTGGCTACACCTTC
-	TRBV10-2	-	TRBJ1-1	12	CASSEARAEAFF	TGCGCCAGCAGTGAAGCACGGGCTGAAGCTTTCTTT
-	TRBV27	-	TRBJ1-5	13	CASSVRVSQPQHF	TGTGCCAGCAGTGTCAGGGTAAGTCAGCCCCAGCATTTT